Each of the 2 T cell receptor beta chains below was sequenced from the same sample in a study of CXCR3-negative and CXCR3-positive naive CD8 T cells. UMI-labeled TRB cDNA libraries were prepared by 5' RACE. TCRdb reprocessed the 5' RACE reads; each CDR3 protein has one entry and no DNA is given. In total, the table holds fewer than 9,500 distinct CDR3 sequences. Sequencing was done on a sample of naive CXCR3- CD8+ T cells from blood. Sample subset: CD45RO-CCR7+CD27+CD95- naive CD8+ T cells lacking CXCR3 (TNR3-). All receptors derive from a human donor in good health. Some clones in this sample may be carry-over from other donors' samples.

V usage is TRBV6-5 and J usage is TRBJ1-6; TCRdb lists TRBD1, though no DNA is available to test this call. The CDR3 contains 14 residues. The germline V gene encodes CDR1 MNHEY and CDR2 SVGAGI. CDR3 sequence reads: CASSDTGGNSPLHF.

The chain has TRBV19 and TRBJ1-2; TCRdb picks TRBD1, but there is no DNA to check that call. The CDR3 spans 14 residues. Per the germline V gene, CDR1 is LNHDA and CDR2 is SQIVND (reference sequence). CDR3 loop: CASSYRDTPFGYTF.